This TCR beta chain was recovered during a study of T cell changes during pregnancy in multiple sclerosis. Libraries were prepared by immunoSEQ multiplex PCR; TCRdb keeps only in-frame clonotypes and omits some of them. Among nearly 110,000 clones listed, roughly nine tenths were seen once. The sequence was collected from a female donor with multiple sclerosis, enrolled in a pregnancy study. The specimen comprised peripheral blood, sampled before pregnancy.

CDR3 DNA sequence: TGCGCCAGCAGTTCTAGCGGGGGAGACAATGAGCAGTTCTTC. It yields the protein CASSSSGGDNEQFF. This chain uses TRBV5-1 with TRBJ2-1; 10 nucleotides match TRBD2. V shed 5 bases, J shed 5 bases, and the junction held 4 bases outside the gene matches. Germline CDR1 and CDR2: SGHRS and YFSETQ. CDR3 length equals 14 residues.